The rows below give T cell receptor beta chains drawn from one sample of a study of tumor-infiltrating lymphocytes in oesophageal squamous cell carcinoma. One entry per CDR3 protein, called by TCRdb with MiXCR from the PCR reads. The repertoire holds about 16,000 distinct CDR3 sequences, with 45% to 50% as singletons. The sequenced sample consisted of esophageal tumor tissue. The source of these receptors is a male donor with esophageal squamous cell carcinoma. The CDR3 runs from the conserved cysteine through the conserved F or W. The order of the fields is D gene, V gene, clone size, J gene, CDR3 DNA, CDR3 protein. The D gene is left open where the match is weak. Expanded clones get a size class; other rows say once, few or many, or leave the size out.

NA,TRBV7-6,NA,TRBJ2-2,TGTGCCAGCAGCAAACGGAATCCCGGGGAGCTGTTTTTT,CASSKRNPGELFF
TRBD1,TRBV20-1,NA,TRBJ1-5,TGCAGTGCTAGAGATGAGCAGGGGGCACAGCCCCAGCATTTT,CSARDEQGAQPQHF
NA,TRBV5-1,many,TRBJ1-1,TGCGCCAGCAGCTCAGGGGTGAACACTGAAGCTTTCTTT,CASSSGVNTEAFF
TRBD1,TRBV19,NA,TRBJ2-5,TGTGCCAGTAGCCCGACAGGGCTCGAGACCCAGTACTTC,CASSPTGLETQYF
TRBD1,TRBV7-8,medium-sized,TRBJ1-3,TGTGCCAGCAGCTTAAACAGGGACAGGGGAAACACCATATATTTT,CASSLNRDRGNTIYF
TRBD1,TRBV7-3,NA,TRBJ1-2,TGTGCCAGCAGCTTCCGGCAGGGGGCGAGGGGCTACACCTTC,CASSFRQGARGYTF
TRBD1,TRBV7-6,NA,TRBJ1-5,TGTGCCAGCAGATACGGACAGGGGTACACCGGGGAGCTGCATTTT,CASRYGQGYTGELHF
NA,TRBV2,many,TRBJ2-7,TGTGCCAGCAGTGGTTCTGGCTACGAGCAGTACTTC,CASSGSGYEQYF
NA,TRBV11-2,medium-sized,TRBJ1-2,TGTGCCAGCAGCTTAGGTGGACATCCCTCAGCGGGCTACACCTTC,CASSLGGHPSAGYTF
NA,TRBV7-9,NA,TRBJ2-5,TGTGCCAGCAGCTTTAACGGGGGCGGGAGAGAGACCCAGTACTTC,CASSFNGGGRETQYF
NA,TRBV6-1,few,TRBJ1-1,TGTGCCAGCACTGAATCCTGGGTGCTAATGAACACTGAAGCTTTCTTT,CASTESWVLMNTEAFF
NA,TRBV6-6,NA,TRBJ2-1,TGTGCCAGCAGTTACTCACCCGACAATGAGCAGTTCTTC,CASSYSPDNEQFF
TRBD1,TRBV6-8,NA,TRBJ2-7,TGTGCCAGCAGTTTCGCGACAGGGGTAAACTACGAGCAGTACTTC,CASSFATGVNYEQYF
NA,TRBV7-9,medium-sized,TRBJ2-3,TGTGCCAGCAGCTTTTTTGCGGGAAGCACAGATACGCAGTATTTT,CASSFFAGSTDTQYF
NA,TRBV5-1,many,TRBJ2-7,TGCGCCAGCAGCCCCCGGGGCTACGAGCAGTACTTC,CASSPRGYEQYF
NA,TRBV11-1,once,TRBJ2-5,TGTGCCAGCAGCTTGGGAATAGTGGGGGAGACCCAGTACTTC,CASSLGIVGETQYF
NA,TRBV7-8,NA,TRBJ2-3,TGTGCCAGCAGCTCCAAGACTCCCCTAGTTGGGGGGAGTACAGATACGCAGTATTTT,CASSSKTPLVGGSTDTQYF
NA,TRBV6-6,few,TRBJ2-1,TGTGCCAGCAGTTACTCGATGAGTGGTGTGGAAGAGCAGTTCTTC,CASSYSMSGVEEQFF
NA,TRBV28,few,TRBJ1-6,TGTGCCAGCATAAGGGGGGGGGGCGAGAATTCACCCCTCCACTTT,CASIRGGGENSPLHF
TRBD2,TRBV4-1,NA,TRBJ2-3,TGCGCCAGCAGCCAAGATCTTAGGACTAGCGGGAGTTTAAGCACAGATACGCAGTATTTT,CASSQDLRTSGSLSTDTQYF
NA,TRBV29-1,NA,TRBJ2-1,TGCAGCGTTCCACCGGACAGCTCCTACAATGAGCAGTTCTTC,CSVPPDSSYNEQFF
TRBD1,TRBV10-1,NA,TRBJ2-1,TGCGCCAGCAGTGACCGTGCAGGGGGCGCCAATGAGCAGTTCTTC,CASSDRAGGANEQFF
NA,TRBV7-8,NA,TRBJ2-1,TGTGCCAGCAGCCCGGGACTGAACAATGAGCAGTTCTTC,CASSPGLNNEQFF
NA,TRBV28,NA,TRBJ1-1,TGTGCCAGCAGTTACGGTCGAGCTTTCTTT,CASSYGRAFF
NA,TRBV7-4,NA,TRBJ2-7,TGTGCCAGCAGCTTAGAGGACAGTCCCTACGAGCAGTACTTC,CASSLEDSPYEQYF
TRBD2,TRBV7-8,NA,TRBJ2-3,TGTGCCAGCAGCTTAGGGGCTAGCGGGAGTCCAGATACGCAGTATTTT,CASSLGASGSPDTQYF
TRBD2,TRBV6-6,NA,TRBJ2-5,TGTGCCAGCAGTTATGGGACTAGCCGGAAGGAGACCCAGTACTTC,CASSYGTSRKETQYF
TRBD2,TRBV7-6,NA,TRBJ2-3,TGTGCCAGCAGCTTACTGCTAGCGGGGAACACAGATACGCAGTATTTT,CASSLLLAGNTDTQYF
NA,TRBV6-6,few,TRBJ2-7,TGTGCCAGCAGTTACTCCCTAGTGGGAGGTTACGAGCAGTACTTC,CASSYSLVGGYEQYF
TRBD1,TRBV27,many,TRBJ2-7,TGTGCCAGCAGTTTGCGGACAGGGGGGTACGAGCAGTACTTC,CASSLRTGGYEQYF
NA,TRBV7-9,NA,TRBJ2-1,TGTGCCAGCAGCTCGGCTACAACCGTACACAATGAGCAGTTCTTC,CASSSATTVHNEQFF
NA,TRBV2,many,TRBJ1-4,TGTGCCAGCAGCCTCTACAGAGCAACTAATGAAAAACTGTTTTTT,CASSLYRATNEKLFF
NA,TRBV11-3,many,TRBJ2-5,TGTGCCAGCAGCGGTAGAGGCGGAGAGACCCAGTACTTC,CASSGRGGETQYF
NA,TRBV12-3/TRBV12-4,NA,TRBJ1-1,TGTGCCAGCAGTACAGGGCCCCTGAACACTGAAGCTTTCTTT,CASSTGPLNTEAFF
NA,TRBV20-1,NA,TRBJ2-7,TGCAGTGCTAGAGATGTTAACGGCAGGCCTACCTACGAGCAGTACTTC,CSARDVNGRPTYEQYF
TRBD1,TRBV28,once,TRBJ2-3,TGTGCCAGCACCGCCGGGACAGGGAGAACAGATACGCAGTATTTT,CASTAGTGRTDTQYF
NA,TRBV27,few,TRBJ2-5,TGTGCCAGCAGTCCCAATGGGGGAGTACCTGAGACCCAGTACTTC,CASSPNGGVPETQYF
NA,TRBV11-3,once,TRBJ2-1,TGTGCCAGCAGCCAAGAAGGCAATGAGCAGTTCTTC,CASSQEGNEQFF
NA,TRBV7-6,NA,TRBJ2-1,TGTGCTAGCAGCTTATCCCATAGCAACGAGCAGTTCTTC,CASSLSHSNEQFF
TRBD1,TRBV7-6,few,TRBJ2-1,TGTGCCAGCAGCTTAGTGCATTCAGGGGGCTATAATGAGCAGTTCTTC,CASSLVHSGGYNEQFF
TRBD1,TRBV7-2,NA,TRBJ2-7,TGTGCCAGCAGCCCCCGGGACAGGGTAAGGGAGCAGTACTTC,CASSPRDRVREQYF
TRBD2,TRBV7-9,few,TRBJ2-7,TGTGCCAGCAGCTTAGCATTAGCGGGAGAGTCATACGACGAGCAGTACTTC,CASSLALAGESYDEQYF
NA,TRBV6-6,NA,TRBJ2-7,TGTGCCAGCAGTTACACGGACGGATCTCCCTACGAGCAGTACTTC,CASSYTDGSPYEQYF
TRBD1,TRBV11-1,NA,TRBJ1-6,TGTGCCAGCAGCTCCGGACAGGCCTATAATTCACCCCTCCACTTT,CASSSGQAYNSPLHF
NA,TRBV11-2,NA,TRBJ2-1,TGTGCCAGCAGCTTAGAGGGGGGTCTAGCGACCTACAATGAGCAGTTCTTC,CASSLEGGLATYNEQFF
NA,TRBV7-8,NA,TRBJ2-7,TGTGCCAGCAGCTTGGGGGGTATGTGGTACGAGCAGTACTTC,CASSLGGMWYEQYF